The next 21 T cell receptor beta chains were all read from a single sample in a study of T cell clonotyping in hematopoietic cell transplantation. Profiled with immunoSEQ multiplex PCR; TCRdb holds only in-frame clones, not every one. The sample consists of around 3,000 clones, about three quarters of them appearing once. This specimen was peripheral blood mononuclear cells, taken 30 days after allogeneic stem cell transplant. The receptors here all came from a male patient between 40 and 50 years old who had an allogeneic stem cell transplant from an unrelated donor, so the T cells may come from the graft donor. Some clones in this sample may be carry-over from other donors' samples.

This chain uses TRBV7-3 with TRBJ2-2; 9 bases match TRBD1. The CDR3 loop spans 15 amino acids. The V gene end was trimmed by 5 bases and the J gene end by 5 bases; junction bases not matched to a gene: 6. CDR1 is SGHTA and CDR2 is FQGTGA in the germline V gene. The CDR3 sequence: CASSTGTGSTGELFF. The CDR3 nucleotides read TGTGCCAGCAGCACCGGGACAGGGAGTACCGGGGAGCTGTTTTTT.

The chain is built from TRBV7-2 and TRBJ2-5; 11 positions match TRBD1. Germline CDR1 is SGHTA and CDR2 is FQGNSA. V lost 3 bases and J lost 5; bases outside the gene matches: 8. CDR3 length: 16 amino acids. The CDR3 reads CASSFAGTGGGETQYF. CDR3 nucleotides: TGTGCCAGCAGCTTCGCCGGGACAGGGGGAGGGGAGACCCAGTACTTC.

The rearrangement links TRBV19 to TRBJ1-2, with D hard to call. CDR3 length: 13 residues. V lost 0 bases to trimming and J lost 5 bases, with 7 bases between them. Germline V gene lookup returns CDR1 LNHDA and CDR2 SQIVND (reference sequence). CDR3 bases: TGTGCCAGTAGTATAGATCTCGGGTATGGCTACACCTTC. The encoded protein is CASSIDLGYGYTF.

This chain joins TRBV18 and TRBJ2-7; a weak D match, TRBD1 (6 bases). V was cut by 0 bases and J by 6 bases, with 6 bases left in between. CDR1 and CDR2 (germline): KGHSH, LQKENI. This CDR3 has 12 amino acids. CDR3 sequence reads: CASSPPGAEQYF. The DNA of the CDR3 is TGTGCCAGCTCACCACCGGGGGCCGAGCAGTACTTC.

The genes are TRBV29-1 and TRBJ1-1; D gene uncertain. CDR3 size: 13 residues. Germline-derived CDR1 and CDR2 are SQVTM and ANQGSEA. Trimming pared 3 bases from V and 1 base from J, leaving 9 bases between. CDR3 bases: TGCAGCGTTGATCGAGCGGAGAACACTGAAGCTTTCTTT. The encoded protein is CSVDRAENTEAFF.

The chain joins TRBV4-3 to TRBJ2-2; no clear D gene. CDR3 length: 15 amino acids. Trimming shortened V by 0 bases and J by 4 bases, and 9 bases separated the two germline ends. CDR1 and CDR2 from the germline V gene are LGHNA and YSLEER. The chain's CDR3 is CASSQDARFTGELFF. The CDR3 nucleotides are TGCGCCAGCAGCCAAGATGCCAGATTCACCGGGGAGCTGTTTTTT.

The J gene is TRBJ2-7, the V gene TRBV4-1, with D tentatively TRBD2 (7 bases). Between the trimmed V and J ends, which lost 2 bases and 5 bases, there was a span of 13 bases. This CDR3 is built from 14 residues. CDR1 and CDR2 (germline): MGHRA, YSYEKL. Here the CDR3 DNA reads TGCGCCAGCAGCCAAAGGGCGGGGGCAAACGAGCAGTACTTC. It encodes CASSQRAGANEQYF.

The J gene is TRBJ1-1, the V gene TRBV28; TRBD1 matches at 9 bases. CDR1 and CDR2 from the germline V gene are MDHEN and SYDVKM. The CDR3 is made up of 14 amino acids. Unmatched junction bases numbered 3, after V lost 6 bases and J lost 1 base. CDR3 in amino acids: CASRETGGNTEAFF. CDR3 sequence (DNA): TGTGCCAGCAGGGAGACAGGGGGGAACACTGAAGCTTTCTTT.

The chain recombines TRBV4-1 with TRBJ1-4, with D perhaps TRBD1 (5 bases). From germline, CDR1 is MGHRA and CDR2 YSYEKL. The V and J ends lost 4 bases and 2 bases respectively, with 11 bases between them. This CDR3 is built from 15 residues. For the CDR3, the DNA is TGCGCCAGCAGCCGTCCGGACACCACTAATGAAAAACTGTTTTTT. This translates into CASSRPDTTNEKLFF.

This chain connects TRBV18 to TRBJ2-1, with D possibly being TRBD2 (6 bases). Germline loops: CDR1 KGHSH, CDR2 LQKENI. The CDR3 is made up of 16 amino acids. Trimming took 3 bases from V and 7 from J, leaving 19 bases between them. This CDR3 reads CASSPPNGREGNEQFF. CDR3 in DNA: TGTGCCAGCTCACCCCCAAACGGGCGGGAAGGAAATGAGCAGTTCTTC.

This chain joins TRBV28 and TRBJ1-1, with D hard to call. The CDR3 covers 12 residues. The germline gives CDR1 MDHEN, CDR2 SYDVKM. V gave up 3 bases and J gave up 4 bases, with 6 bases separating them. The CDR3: CASSFGITEAFF. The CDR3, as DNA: TGTGCCAGCAGTTTTGGTATCACTGAAGCTTTCTTT.

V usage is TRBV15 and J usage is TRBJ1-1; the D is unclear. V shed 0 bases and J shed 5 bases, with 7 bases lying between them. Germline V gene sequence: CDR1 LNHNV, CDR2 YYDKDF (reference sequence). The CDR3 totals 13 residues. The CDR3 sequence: CATSRDHGTEAFF. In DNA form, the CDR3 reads TGTGCCACCAGCAGAGATCACGGGACTGAAGCTTTCTTT.

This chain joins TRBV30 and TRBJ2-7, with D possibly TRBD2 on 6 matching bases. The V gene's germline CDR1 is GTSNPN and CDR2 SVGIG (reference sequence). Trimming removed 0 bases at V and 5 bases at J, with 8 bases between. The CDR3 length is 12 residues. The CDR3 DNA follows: TGTGCCTGGAGTGTACTAGCCCACGAGCAGTACTTC. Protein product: CAWSVLAHEQYF.

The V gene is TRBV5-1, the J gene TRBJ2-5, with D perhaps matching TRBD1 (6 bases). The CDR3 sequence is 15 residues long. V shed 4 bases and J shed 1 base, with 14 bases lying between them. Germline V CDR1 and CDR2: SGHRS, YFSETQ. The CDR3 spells CASSLPEGVQETQYF. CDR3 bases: TGCGCCAGCAGCCTACCTGAGGGGGTCCAAGAGACCCAGTACTTC.

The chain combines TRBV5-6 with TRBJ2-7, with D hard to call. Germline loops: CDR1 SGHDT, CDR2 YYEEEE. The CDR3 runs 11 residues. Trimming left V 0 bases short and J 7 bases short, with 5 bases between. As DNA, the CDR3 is TGTGCCAGCAGCTTGGCCGGGGAGCAGTACTTC. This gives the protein CASSLAGEQYF.

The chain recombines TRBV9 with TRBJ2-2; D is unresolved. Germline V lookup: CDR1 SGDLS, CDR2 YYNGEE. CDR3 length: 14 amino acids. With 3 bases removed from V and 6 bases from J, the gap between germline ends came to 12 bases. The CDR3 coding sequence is TGTGCCAGCAGCGCGCAGCCGTCGGCCGGGGAGCTGTTTTTT. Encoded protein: CASSAQPSAGELFF.

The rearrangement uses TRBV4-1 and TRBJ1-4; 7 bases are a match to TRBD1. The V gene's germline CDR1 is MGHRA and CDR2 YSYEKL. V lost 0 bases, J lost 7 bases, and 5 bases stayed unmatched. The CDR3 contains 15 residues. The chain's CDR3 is CASSQEGQSGEKLFF. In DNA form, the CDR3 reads TGCGCCAGCAGCCAAGAGGGACAGAGTGGTGAAAAACTGTTTTTT.

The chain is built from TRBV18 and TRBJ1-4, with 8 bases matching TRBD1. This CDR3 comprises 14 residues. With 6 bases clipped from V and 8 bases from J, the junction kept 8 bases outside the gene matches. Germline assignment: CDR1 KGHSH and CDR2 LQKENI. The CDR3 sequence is CASSLPGQEEKLFF. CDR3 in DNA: TGTGCCAGCTCCCTCCCGGGACAGGAGGAAAAACTGTTTTTT.

The CDR3 DNA sequence: TGTGCCAGCAGCTTAGGACGACGTAATGAGCAGTTCTTC. Its translation: CASSLGRRNEQFF. The rearrangement links TRBV7-9 to TRBJ2-1; D remains ambiguous. This CDR3 has 13 residues. CDR1 is SEHNR, CDR2 FQNEAQ, per germline (reference sequence). V was pared by 1 base and J by 7 bases, with 8 bases between.

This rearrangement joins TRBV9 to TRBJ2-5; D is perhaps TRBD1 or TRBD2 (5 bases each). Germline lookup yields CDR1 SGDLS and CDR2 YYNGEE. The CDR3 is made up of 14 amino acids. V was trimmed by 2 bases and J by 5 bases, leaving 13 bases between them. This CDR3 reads CASSVSPGAETQYF. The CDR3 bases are TGTGCCAGCAGCGTGTCCCCCGGGGCCGAGACCCAGTACTTC.

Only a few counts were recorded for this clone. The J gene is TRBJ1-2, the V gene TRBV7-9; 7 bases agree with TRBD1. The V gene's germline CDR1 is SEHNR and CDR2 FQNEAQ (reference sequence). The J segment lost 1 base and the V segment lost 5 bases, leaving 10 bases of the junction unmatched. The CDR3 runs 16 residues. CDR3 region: CASSPRSRDSNYGYTF. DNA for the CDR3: TGTGCCAGCAGCCCCAGATCCCGGGACAGTAACTATGGCTACACCTTC.